This entry lists 21 T cell receptor beta chains sequenced from one sample in a study of T cell repertoires in cytomegalovirus infection. TCRdb reanalysed the reads using MiXCR and keeps one entry per CDR3 protein. The data show about 400,000 distinct CDR3 sequences, approximately 18% seen once. Sequencing was carried out using PBMCs. These receptors all come from a human donor in good health (CMV status not recorded). Some clones in this sample may be carry-over from other donors' samples.

The V gene is TRBV6-1, the J gene TRBJ2-1; tentatively, D is TRBD2 (5 bases). Trimming took 4 bases from V and 10 from J, leaving 14 bases between them. CDR1 and CDR2 from the germline V gene are MNHNS and SASEGT. The CDR3 contains 13 residues. CDR3 bases: TGTGCCAGCAGTGTGGACTTCCCCCAGGAGCAGTTCTTC. Translation gives CASSVDFPQEQFF.

This clonotype was picked up many times. This chain's CDR3 is CASSLLPGANSPLHF. The CDR3 bases are TGTGCCAGCAGCCTCCTTCCCGGGGCAAATTCACCCCTCCACTTT. The chain employs TRBV7-2 and TRBJ1-6, with a tentative D call TRBD1 (5 bases). Trimming removed 5 bases from V and 7 bases from J, with 15 bases in between. Germline CDR1 is SGHTA and CDR2 is FQGNSA. CDR3 length: 15 amino acids.

This clonotype was seen more than once but under ten times. The chain links TRBV12-3 or TRBV12-4 to TRBJ2-1; D gene uncertain. CDR3 length: 11 amino acids. V gave up 10 bases and J gave up 9 bases, with 13 bases separating them. The CDR3 spells CATSQYSEQFF. DNA for the CDR3: TGTGCCACCTCCCAGTATAGTGAGCAGTTCTTC.

The sample holds a few counts of this clonotype. The chain recombines TRBV2 with TRBJ2-7, with D tentatively TRBD2 (6 bases). V gave up 10 bases and J gave up 2 bases, with 12 bases separating them. Germline V CDR1 and CDR2: SNHLY, FYNNEI. The CDR3 has 12 amino acids. This chain's CDR3 is CATRERTYEQYF. The CDR3 nucleotides read TGTGCCACCCGGGAGCGGACCTACGAGCAGTACTTC.

This clonotype was detected ten times or more. The conserved phenylalanine or tryptophan normally closing the CDR3 is absent here, so this likely arose from a read error. V is TRBV6-2 or TRBV6-3 and J is TRBJ2-3; D possibly corresponds to TRBD2 (5 bases). This CDR3 has 13 amino acids. The V end lost 2 bases, the J end lost 5 bases, and 8 bases lay between the germline ends. CDR1 and CDR2 from the germline V gene are MNHEY and SVGEGT. The CDR3 DNA follows: TGTGCCAGCAGTTACAGGGCGGGAGATACGCAGTATTCT. Protein product: CASSYRAGDTQYS.

This chain uses TRBV7-2 with TRBJ2-2, with 9 bases lining up with TRBD2. This CDR3 spans 16 amino acids. CDR1 and CDR2 (germline): SGHTA, FQGNSA. After removal of 5 bases from V and 1 base from J, the junction contained 5 bases not matched to a gene. The CDR3 spells CASSKQAGGNTGELFF. As DNA, the CDR3 is TGTGCCAGCAGCAAACAAGCGGGGGGGAACACCGGGGAGCTGTTTTTT.

The table lists this clonotype with many counts. The rearrangement uses TRBV18 and TRBJ2-5, with 11 bases that match TRBD2. The germline V gene encodes CDR1 KGHSH and CDR2 LQKENI. Trimming removed 10 bases from V and 5 bases from J; junction bases left unmatched: 9. There are 14 residues in the CDR3. DNA of the CDR3: TGTGCCACTACCCTAGCGGGAGGAGAGGAGACCCAGTACTTC. This encodes CATTLAGGEETQYF.

This clonotype was picked up many times. The chain has TRBV7-8 and TRBJ2-1, with a tentative D call TRBD2 (6 bases). CDR1 and CDR2 from the germline V gene are SGHVS and FQNEAQ. The V end was cut by 4 bases, the J end by 1 base, with 11 bases between. This CDR3 is built from 15 residues. CDR3 amino acids: CASSSGAGSYNEQFF. In DNA, the CDR3 is TGTGCCAGCAGCTCGGGAGCCGGGTCCTACAATGAGCAGTTCTTC.

The sample holds many counts of this clonotype. V usage is TRBV2 and J usage is TRBJ1-2, with D possibly TRBD1 on 5 matching bases. Per germline, CDR1 SNHLY and CDR2 FYNNEI. This CDR3 is 16 amino acids long. V was clipped by 3 bases and J by 4 bases, with 18 bases between them. The CDR3 reads CASSDRGSSFAYGYTF. In DNA form, the CDR3 reads TGTGCCAGCAGTGACCGGGGCAGTTCCTTTGCCTATGGCTACACCTTC.

About this clonotype: The junction departs from the called germline gene at one end, perhaps through a read error. The CDR3 spells CASSFRVRLSGANDLTF. CDR3 nucleotide sequence: TGTGCCAGCAGCTTCAGGGTACGACTCTCTGGGGCCAACGACCTGACTTTC. The chain couples TRBV12-3 or TRBV12-4 to TRBJ2-6, with a tentative D call TRBD1 (5 bases). The CDR3 has 17 amino acids.

Concerning this clonotype itself: This sequence may be a read error, since a much larger clone differs from it by one base. The J gene is TRBJ2-3, the V gene TRBV7-2; D is possibly TRBD2 (6 bases). Trimming shortened V by 5 bases and J by 6 bases, and 24 bases separated the two germline ends. CDR3 size: 17 residues. Germline-derived CDR1 and CDR2 are SGHTA and FQGNSA. CDR3 DNA: TGTGCCAGCAGCCAAAGGGGTAGCGGAAGAGTGTCGGATACGCAGTATTTT. Encoded protein: CASSQRGSGRVSDTQYF.

This clonotype was seen ten or more times. The chain couples TRBV6-6 to TRBJ2-3, with a possible D match to TRBD1 (6 bases). There are 16 residues in the CDR3. V dropped 1 base and J dropped 3 bases, with 14 bases sitting between them. In germline, CDR1 is MNHNY, CDR2 SVGAGI (reference sequence). As DNA, the CDR3 is TGTGCCAGCAGTTACTACAGGGAGATAAGGACAGATACGCAGTATTTT. Residues: CASSYYREIRTDTQYF.

This clonotype was seen more than once but under ten times. The chain employs TRBV24-1 and TRBJ1-5, with D possibly matching TRBD1 (5 bases). This CDR3 spans 16 amino acids. The V end lost 2 bases, the J end lost 5 bases, and 15 bases lay between the germline ends. Germline V CDR1 and CDR2: KGHDR, SFDVKD. The CDR3 sequence is CATSDSGTGWDQPQHF. As DNA, the CDR3 is TGTGCCACCAGTGATTCCGGGACGGGGTGGGATCAGCCCCAGCATTTT.

This clonotype occurred many times. The genes are TRBV2 and TRBJ2-5; no firm D call. Germline CDR1 SNHLY, CDR2 FYNNEI. The V end was cut by 5 bases, the J end by 1 base, with 14 bases between. The CDR3 runs to 15 residues. The CDR3 nucleotides read TGTGCCAGCAGTTCAACCCGGGCCAGCCAAGAGACCCAGTACTTC. Translation gives CASSSTRASQETQYF.

The CDR3 coding sequence is TGCAGTGCTGACCGACTAGCGGGAGACAATGAGCAGTTCTTC. Translating gives CSADRLAGDNEQFF. V and J are TRBV20-1 and TRBJ2-1; 12 bases are shared with TRBD2. V shed 5 bases, J shed 5 bases, and the junction held 4 bases outside the gene matches. CDR3 length: 14 amino acids. The germline V gene has CDR1 DFQATT and CDR2 SNEGSKA (reference sequence).

This clonotype has just a few counts. The rearrangement links TRBV7-9 to TRBJ2-1, with D possibly matching TRBD2 (5 bases). The CDR3 loop spans 15 amino acids. Germline V CDR1 and CDR2: SEHNR, FQNEAQ (reference sequence). V was pared by 2 bases and J by 4 bases, with 12 bases between. The CDR3 sequence is CASSLQEVDYNEQFF. For the CDR3, the DNA is TGTGCCAGCAGCTTACAGGAGGTGGATTACAATGAGCAGTTCTTC.

The rearrangement uses TRBV12-5 and TRBJ1-3; D gene ambiguous. The CDR3 extends over 20 amino acids. Germline V gene lookup returns CDR1 LGHNT and CDR2 FRNRAP. Deletions cut 3 bases from V and 1 base from J, with 25 bases between. CDR3: CASGFVTGVPSYLSGNTIYF. CDR3 coding DNA: TGTGCTAGTGGTTTCGTAACCGGGGTCCCGAGCTACTTATCTGGAAACACCATATATTTT.

The chain joins TRBV18 to TRBJ2-7; D might be TRBD1 (6 bases). V was clipped by 6 bases and J by 1 base, with 7 bases between them. Germline CDR1 KGHSH, CDR2 LQKENI. This CDR3 is built from 12 residues. The DNA for the CDR3 is TGTGCCAGCTCGACAGGTTCCTACGAGCAGTACTTC. It yields the protein CASSTGSYEQYF.

The V and J genes are TRBV19 and TRBJ2-1; TRBD2 matches at 9 bases. The CDR3 has 13 amino acids. V lost 8 bases, J lost 5 bases, and 4 bases stayed unmatched. Germline values: CDR1 LNHDA, CDR2 SQIVND (reference sequence). CDR3 residues: CASGLAIHNEQFF. Here the CDR3 DNA reads TGTGCCAGTGGACTAGCGATCCACAATGAGCAGTTCTTC.

This clonotype was counted only a few times. The chain's CDR3 is CASSHGKGTDTQYF. Written as DNA, the CDR3 is TGCGCCAGCAGCCATGGAAAGGGCACAGATACGCAGTATTTT. The rearrangement uses TRBV4-1 and TRBJ2-3; D is unclear. Germline values: CDR1 MGHRA, CDR2 YSYEKL. The length of the CDR3 is 14 residues. V was shortened by 3 bases and J by 1 base, with 8 bases between the two germline ends.

This clonotype was picked up many times. The CDR3 DNA reads TGTGCCAGCAGCTTAGAGAGGACAATCTATGGCTACACCTTC. Residues: CASSLERTIYGYTF. This chain links TRBV7-2 with TRBJ1-2, with a possible D match to TRBD1 (5 bases). With 1 base removed from V and 4 bases from J, the gap between germline ends came to 10 bases. This CDR3 is built from 14 residues. The germline V gene encodes CDR1 SGHTA and CDR2 FQGNSA.